One and the same sample provided the 22 T cell receptor beta chains below, sequenced in a study of CD8 T cells in ankylosing spondylitis. TCRdb recomputed calls from the 5' RACE reads with MiXCR, one row per CDR3 protein. The sample contains tens of thousands of distinct CDR3 sequences, around 26% of which appear only once. The sample comprised blood, either unsorted or a sorted T cell fraction (not recorded which). The receptors here all came from a male donor with ankylosing spondylitis or in good health (not recorded which).

This clonotype has only a few counts. The V gene is TRBV5-1, the J gene TRBJ1-5; TRBD1 might be the D (5 bases). The CDR3 length is 13 residues. The germline V gene has CDR1 SGHRS and CDR2 YFSETQ. Trimming stripped 3 bases from V and 6 bases from J, with 10 bases between. In DNA, the CDR3 is TGCGCCAGCAGCTCGGGACCGGGTCAGCCCCAGCATTTT. Its protein is CASSSGPGQPQHF.

This clonotype came up many times. V is TRBV5-1 and J is TRBJ1-6; TRBD1 aligns across 7 bases. V shed 2 bases, J shed 9 bases, and the junction held 8 bases outside the gene matches. Germline V gene data show CDR1 as SGHRS and CDR2 as YFSETQ. The CDR3 totals 15 residues. The CDR3 DNA follows: TGCGCCAGCAGCTTTACAGGGGCGCAGGGTTCACCCCTCCACTTT. Translated: CASSFTGAQGSPLHF.

This chain links TRBV28 with TRBJ2-7; TRBD2 matches 11 bases. This CDR3 comprises 14 residues. V shed 5 bases, J shed 5 bases, and the junction held 5 bases outside the gene matches. Germline assignment: CDR1 MDHEN and CDR2 SYDVKM. The CDR3 reads CASSPGTSGNEQYV. The CDR3 DNA is TGTGCCAGCAGTCCTGGGACTAGCGGAAACGAGCAGTACGTC.

V and J are TRBV7-2 and TRBJ1-1; D is possibly TRBD1 (6 bases). This CDR3 region has 14 residues. Germline-derived CDR1 and CDR2 are SGHTA and FQGNSA. Trimming shortened V by 4 bases and J by 8 bases, and 17 bases separated the two germline ends. The CDR3, as DNA: TGTGCCAGCAGCTCACTAAATTCCGGGACAGAAGCTTTCTTT. Translating gives CASSSLNSGTEAFF.

The V gene is TRBV12-3 or TRBV12-4, the J gene TRBJ1-1; the D is unclear. CDR3 length equals 12 residues. Trimming took off 4 bases at V and 8 bases at J, with 11 bases between the two ends. Written as DNA, the CDR3 is TGTGCCAGCAGTTCGAACCTCCCCGAAGCTTTCTTT. Translation gives CASSSNLPEAFF.

The chain carries TRBV6-2 or TRBV6-3 and TRBJ2-5; 7 bases are shared with TRBD2. This CDR3 contains 13 residues. Germline V gives CDR1 MNHEY, CDR2 SVGEGT. Unmatched junction bases numbered 7, after V lost 5 bases and J lost 7 bases. CDR3 sequence reads: CASSAGASGTQYF. DNA of the CDR3: TGTGCCAGCAGTGCGGGAGCTAGTGGGACCCAGTACTTC.

This clonotype occurred a few times. The V and J genes are TRBV20-1 and TRBJ1-5; tentative D call: TRBD1 (5 bases). V lost 1 base and J lost 7, with 8 bases in between. The CDR3 has 12 residues. Looked up from germline, CDR1 is DFQATT and CDR2 is SNEGSKA (reference sequence). CDR3 coding DNA: TGCAGTGCTAGAGTGGGGGGGCAGCCCCAGCATTTT. Amino acids: CSARVGGQPQHF.

The V gene is TRBV18, the J gene TRBJ1-5; TRBD1 is a possible D gene (6 bases). The CDR3 spans 15 residues. Germline values: CDR1 KGHSH, CDR2 LQKENI. V gave up 3 bases and J gave up 4 bases, with 13 bases separating them. The CDR3 loop reads CASSPETGPNQPQHF. The CDR3 region has the DNA TGTGCCAGCTCACCGGAAACAGGGCCGAATCAGCCCCAGCATTTT.

The CDR3 is CASSQAGTSGGGQETQYF. The CDR3 bases are TGTGCCAGCAGCCAGGCAGGGACTAGCGGGGGAGGACAAGAGACCCAGTACTTC. The chain employs TRBV3-1 and TRBJ2-5; 14 nucleotides agree with TRBD2. V was clipped by 3 bases and J by 2 bases; unmatched bases: 8. The CDR3 loop spans 18 amino acids. Germline V gives CDR1 LGHDT, CDR2 YNNKEL (reference sequence).

The V gene is TRBV29-1, the J gene TRBJ2-3; TRBD1 agrees at 8 bases. Per the germline V gene, CDR1 is SQVTM and CDR2 is ANQGSEA. V lost 6 bases, J lost 4 bases, and 6 bases stayed unmatched. The length of the CDR3 is 13 residues. CDR3 DNA: TGCAGCGTCGACAGGGGCAGATCAGATACGCAGTATTTT. Protein: CSVDRGRSDTQYF.

This clonotype has a handful of counts. V usage is TRBV28 and J usage is TRBJ2-2; unclear D gene. V gave up 7 bases and J gave up 4 bases, with 7 bases separating them. Per germline, CDR1 MDHEN and CDR2 SYDVKM. This CDR3 contains 12 residues. The CDR3 region has the DNA TGTGCCAGCACTGCCGCCACCGGGGAGCTGTTTTTT. Translated: CASTAATGELFF.

This chain links TRBV29-1 with TRBJ2-7; 7 bases line up with TRBD2. Germline V gives CDR1 SQVTM, CDR2 ANQGSEA. V was clipped by 4 bases and J by 6 bases; unmatched bases: 9. The CDR3 totals 13 residues. The CDR3, as DNA: TGCAGCGTTGTTGCGGGAGAATGGGGCGAGCAGTACTTC. Its translation is CSVVAGEWGEQYF.

In this sample, this clonotype turned up a few times. CDR3 coding DNA: TGCAGCGTTGAAGGATTATTGAACACTGAAGCTTTCTTT. Translated: CSVEGLLNTEAFF. The rearrangement uses TRBV29-1 and TRBJ1-1; no clear D. Trimming removed 1 base from V and 0 bases from J, with 6 bases in between. The germline gives CDR1 SQVTM, CDR2 ANQGSEA. There are 13 residues in the CDR3.

The gene calls are TRBV19 and TRBJ2-7; D is undetermined. This CDR3 is built from 14 residues. Germline V CDR1 and CDR2: LNHDA, SQIVND (reference sequence). V lost 3 bases, J lost 0 bases, and 9 bases lay in between. CDR3 bases: TGTGCCAGTAGTATTATCGCTAACTCCTACGAGCAGTACTTC. This sequence encodes CASSIIANSYEQYF. Looking up the rest from reference TRBV19 and TRBJ2-7 gives the full variable domain: DGGITQSPKYLFRKEGQNVTLSCEQNLNHDAMYWYRQDPGQGLRLIYYSQIVNDFQKGDIAEGYSVSREKKESFPLTVTSAQKNPTAFYLCASSIIANSYEQYFGPGTRLTVT.

V is TRBV6-6 and J is TRBJ2-7; no reliable D call. The CDR3 has 13 amino acids. The V end lost 6 bases, the J end lost 2 bases, and 11 bases lay between the germline ends. Germline lookup yields CDR1 MNHNY and CDR2 SVGAGI (reference sequence). CDR3 coding DNA: TGTGCCAGCAGAGAGGACGAAACCTACGAGCAGTACGTC. Its translation is CASREDETYEQYV.

The chain combines TRBV7-3 with TRBJ1-3; D is unclear. This CDR3 has 16 amino acids. Trimming left V 0 bases short and J 4 bases short, with 13 bases between. CDR1 and CDR2 (germline): SGHTA, FQGTGA. The chain's CDR3 is CASSLTGPSSGNTIYF. The CDR3 nucleotides are TGTGCCAGCAGCTTAACCGGACCGAGTAGCGGAAACACCATATATTTT.

This clonotype occurred a few times. The chain employs TRBV5-1 and TRBJ2-7; perhaps TRBD2 as D (5 bases). The CDR3 runs to 14 residues. Germline V lookup: CDR1 SGHRS, CDR2 YFSETQ. V was cut by 0 bases and J by 3 bases, with 10 bases left in between. CDR3 residues: CASSLVSAYYEQYF. The CDR3 DNA follows: TGCGCCAGCAGCTTGGTTAGCGCCTACTACGAGCAGTACTTC.

This chain links TRBV7-2 with TRBJ2-2; TRBD1 agrees at 8 bases. With V trimmed by 5 bases and J by 5 bases, 10 bases remained unmatched. The CDR3 length is 16 residues. The germline gives CDR1 SGHTA, CDR2 FQGNSA. CDR3 coding DNA: TGTGCCAGCAGCCGAACTTGGACAGGGCGAACCGGGGAGCTGTTTTTT. Translation gives CASSRTWTGRTGELFF.

This chain links TRBV5-1 with TRBJ1-5, with 8 bases identical to TRBD1. V was clipped by 0 bases and J by 6 bases; unmatched bases: 5. This CDR3 has 15 residues. From germline, CDR1 is SGHRS and CDR2 YFSETQ. CDR3 DNA: TGCGCCAGCAGCTTGGCCGGACAGGGATCTCAGCCCCAGCATTTT. This translates into CASSLAGQGSQPQHF.

V usage is TRBV12-5 and J usage is TRBJ1-2, with 7 bases fitting TRBD1. Germline lookup yields CDR1 LGHNT and CDR2 FRNRAP. This CDR3 has 16 amino acids. V gave up 6 bases and J gave up 4 bases; unmatched junction bases: 14. This CDR3 is CASGDNRQGLPYGYTF. The DNA of the CDR3 is TGTGCTAGTGGAGATAACCGACAGGGACTACCCTATGGCTACACCTTC.

There are many counts of this clonotype. The rearrangement uses TRBV5-1 and TRBJ2-1; possibly TRBD2 for D (7 bases). The CDR3 loop spans 15 amino acids. V was shortened by 0 bases and J by 9 bases, with 16 bases between the two germline ends. Germline V gene data show CDR1 as SGHRS and CDR2 as YFSETQ. The CDR3 spells CASSLAGGRASEQFF. The CDR3 DNA reads as TGCGCCAGCAGCTTGGCGGGGGGCAGGGCGTCTGAGCAGTTCTTC.

V usage is TRBV25-1 and J usage is TRBJ2-7; D possibly corresponds to TRBD2 (5 bases). The CDR3 covers 13 residues. Trimming removed 4 bases from V and 2 bases from J, with 9 bases in between. Germline-derived CDR1 and CDR2 are MGHDK and SYGVNS. The CDR3: CASSVGGPYEQYF. The CDR3 nucleotides are TGTGCCAGCAGTGTCGGAGGACCCTACGAGCAGTACTTC.